The source of this T cell receptor beta chain is a study of T cells in Graves' hyperthyroidism and ophthalmopathy. Amplification of TCR beta CDR3 regions was performed using RNA transcripts as template. Initially, a first-round RT-PCR of the TCR CDR3 employed the HTBI primer set. TCRdb independently ran MiXCR on the multiplex PCR reads; one entry per CDR3 protein. This table holds around 250,000 distinct CDR3 sequences, roughly 15% found once. This CDR3 comprises 16 residues. V lost 5 bases, J lost 5 bases, and 12 bases stayed unmatched. Germline lookup yields CDR1 MDHEN and CDR2 SYDVKM. General study findings and limits: Blood also showed most of the thyroid clonotypes that were expanded above 0.001. Progression to ophthalmopathy was predicted a median of roughly 6.8 months early.

The table lists this clonotype with many counts. Its antigen is not known. The diagnoses drew upon clinical symptoms, serum thyroxine and TRAb, thyroid ultrasound and orbital computed tomography. Sequencing was carried out using blood. The chain carries TRBV28 and TRBJ2-7; 10 nucleotides match TRBD2. The sequence was obtained from a woman aged 18-30 years with Graves' ophthalmopathy. The CDR3 DNA reads as TGTGCCAGCAGTCTACAATCTAGCGGGGGAGTCCACGAGCAGTACTTC. This translates into CASSLQSSGGVHEQYF.